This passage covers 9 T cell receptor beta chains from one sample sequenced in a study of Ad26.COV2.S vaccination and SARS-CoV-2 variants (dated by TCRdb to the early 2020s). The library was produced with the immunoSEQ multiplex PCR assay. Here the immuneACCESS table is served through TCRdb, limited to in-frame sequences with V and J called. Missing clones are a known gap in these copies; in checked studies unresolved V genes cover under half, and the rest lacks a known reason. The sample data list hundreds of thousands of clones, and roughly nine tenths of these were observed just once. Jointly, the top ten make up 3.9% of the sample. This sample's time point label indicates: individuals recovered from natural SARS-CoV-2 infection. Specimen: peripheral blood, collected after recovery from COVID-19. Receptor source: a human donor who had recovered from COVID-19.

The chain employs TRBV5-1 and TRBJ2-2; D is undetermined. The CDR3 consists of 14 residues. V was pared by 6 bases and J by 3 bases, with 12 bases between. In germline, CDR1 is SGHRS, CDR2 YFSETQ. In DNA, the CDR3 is TGCGCCAGCAATCGAGCGTCGCACACCGGGGAGCTGTTTTTT. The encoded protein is CASNRASHTGELFF.

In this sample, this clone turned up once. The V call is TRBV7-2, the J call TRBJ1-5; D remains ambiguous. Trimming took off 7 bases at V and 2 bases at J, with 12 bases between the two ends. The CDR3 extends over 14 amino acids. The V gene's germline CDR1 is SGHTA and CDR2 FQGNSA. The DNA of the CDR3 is TGTGCCAGCAATGTCGGGCCAGGCAATCAGCCCCAGCATTTT. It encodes CASNVGPGNQPQHF. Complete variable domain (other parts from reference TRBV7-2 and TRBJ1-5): GAGVSQSPSNKVTEKGKDVELRCDPISGHTALYWYRQSLGQGLEFLIYFQGNSAPDKSGLPSDRFSAERTGGSVSTLTIQRTQQEDSAVYLCASNVGPGNQPQHFGDGTRLSIL.

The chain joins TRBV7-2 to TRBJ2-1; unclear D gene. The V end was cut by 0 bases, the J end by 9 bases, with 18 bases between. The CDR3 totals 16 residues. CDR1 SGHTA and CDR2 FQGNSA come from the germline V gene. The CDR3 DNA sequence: TGTGCCAGCAGCTTAGCACGAGTCGGCCCCCGGGCTGAGCAGTTCTTC. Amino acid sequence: CASSLARVGPRAEQFF.

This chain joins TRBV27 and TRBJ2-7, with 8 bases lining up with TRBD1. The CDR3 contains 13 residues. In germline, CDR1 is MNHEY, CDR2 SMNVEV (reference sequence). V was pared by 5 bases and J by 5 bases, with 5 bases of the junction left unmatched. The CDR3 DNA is TGTGCCAGCAGTCTTTCGACAGGGGACGAGCAGTACTTC. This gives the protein CASSLSTGDEQYF.

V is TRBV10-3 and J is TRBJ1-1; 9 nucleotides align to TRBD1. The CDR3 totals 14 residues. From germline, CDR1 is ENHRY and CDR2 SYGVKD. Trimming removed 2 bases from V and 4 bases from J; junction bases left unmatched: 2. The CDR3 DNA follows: TGTGCCATCAGTGAGGACAGGGGGGGCACTGAAGCTTTCTTT. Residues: CAISEDRGGTEAFF.

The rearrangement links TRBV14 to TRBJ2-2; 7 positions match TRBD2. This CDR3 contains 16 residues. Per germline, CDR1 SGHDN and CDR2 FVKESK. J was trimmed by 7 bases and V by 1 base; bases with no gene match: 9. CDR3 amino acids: CASSQGIRGEGGELFF. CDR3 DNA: TGTGCCAGCAGCCAAGGGATCCGGGGGGAAGGCGGGGAGCTGTTTTTT.

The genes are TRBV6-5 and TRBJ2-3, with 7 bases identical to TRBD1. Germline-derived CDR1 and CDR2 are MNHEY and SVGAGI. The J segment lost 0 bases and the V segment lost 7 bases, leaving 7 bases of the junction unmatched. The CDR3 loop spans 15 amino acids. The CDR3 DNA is TGTGCCAGCATGAAGGGGGCGTTTAGCACAGATACGCAGTATTTT. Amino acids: CASMKGAFSTDTQYF.

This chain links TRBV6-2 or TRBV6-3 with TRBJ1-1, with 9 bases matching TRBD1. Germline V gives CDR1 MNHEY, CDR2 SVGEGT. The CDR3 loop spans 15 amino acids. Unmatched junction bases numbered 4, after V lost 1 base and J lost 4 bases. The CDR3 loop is CASSYFDRGATEAFF. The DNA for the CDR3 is TGTGCCAGCAGTTACTTTGACAGGGGGGCCACTGAAGCTTTCTTT.

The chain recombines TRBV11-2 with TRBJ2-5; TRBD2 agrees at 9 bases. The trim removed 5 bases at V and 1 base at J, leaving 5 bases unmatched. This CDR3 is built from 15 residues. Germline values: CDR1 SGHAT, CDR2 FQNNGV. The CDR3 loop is CASSPRTSVQETQYF. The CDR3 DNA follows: TGTGCCAGCAGCCCGAGGACTAGCGTCCAAGAGACCCAGTACTTC.